This TCR beta chain was captured in a study of shared clonotypes between healthy human individuals. Per the germline V gene, CDR1 is LNHNV and CDR2 is YYDKDF (reference sequence). The CDR3 has 13 amino acids. The ends lost 6 bases at V and 5 bases at J; junction bases unmatched: 5. Overall study results and limits: The low donor count limited represented genetic and exposure-history diversity. Naive CD4 clonotypes overlapped across a handful of donors at roughly 5.1%.

CD8 cells classed as naive were CD45RO-negative and positively selected for CCR7, excluding terminally differentiated effector memory CD45RA+ cells. Data came from immunoSEQ multiplex PCR; TCRdb stores just in-frame clones and leaves some out. The sample includes hundreds of thousands of clones, 92% of them seen just once. A remark on this clone: As yet, its antigen is unknown.

The rearrangement joins TRBV15 to TRBJ2-5; 8 nucleotides match TRBD1. This receptor was obtained from a man younger than 40 in good health. The specimen sequenced was naive CD8+ T cells sorted from blood. The CDR3 DNA reads TGTGCCACCAGAGGACAGGGTTGGGAGACCCAGTACTTC. Translated: CATRGQGWETQYF.